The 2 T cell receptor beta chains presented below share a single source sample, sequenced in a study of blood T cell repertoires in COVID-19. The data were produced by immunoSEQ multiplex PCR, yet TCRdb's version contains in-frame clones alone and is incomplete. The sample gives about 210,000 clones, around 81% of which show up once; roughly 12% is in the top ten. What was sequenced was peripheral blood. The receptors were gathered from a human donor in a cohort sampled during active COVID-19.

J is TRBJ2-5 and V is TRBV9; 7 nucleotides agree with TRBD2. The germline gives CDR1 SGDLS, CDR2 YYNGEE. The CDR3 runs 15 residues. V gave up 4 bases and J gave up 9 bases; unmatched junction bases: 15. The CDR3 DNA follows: TGTGCCAGCAGCCCCCGTGGGCGGGGGATATTGGCCCAGTACTTC. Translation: CASSPRGRGILAQYF.

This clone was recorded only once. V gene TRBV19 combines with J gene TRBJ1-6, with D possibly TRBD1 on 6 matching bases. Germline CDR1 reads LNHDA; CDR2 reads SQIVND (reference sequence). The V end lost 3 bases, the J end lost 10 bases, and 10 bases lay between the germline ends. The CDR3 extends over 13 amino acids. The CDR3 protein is CASSIGTKSPLHF. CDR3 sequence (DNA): TGTGCCAGTAGTATCGGGACAAAGTCACCCCTCCACTTT.